A single sample gave rise to the 10 T cell receptor beta chains below, sequenced in a study of cytotoxic CD8 clonotypes in ibrutinib-treated CLL. Sequencing used immunoSEQ multiplex PCR; TCRdb keeps in-frame clones, though not all of them. The data contain 300,000 to 400,000 clones, about 64% of them singletons. This specimen was PBMCs, taken after 36 months of ibrutinib treatment. These receptor sequences come from a human donor with chronic lymphocytic leukemia.

V usage is TRBV7-2 and J usage is TRBJ2-5; D possibly matches TRBD1 or TRBD2 (5 bases each). V lost 4 bases, J lost 7 bases, and 16 bases lay in between. This CDR3 region has 14 residues. CDR1 is SGHTA and CDR2 is FQGNSA in the germline V gene. CDR3 sequence (DNA): TGTGCCAGCAGCTCGACAGTGACGGGGTTGACCCAGTACTTC. Its protein product is CASSSTVTGLTQYF.

This clone was detected only once. The V call is TRBV29-1, the J call TRBJ2-7; D call uncertain. The germline CDR1 and CDR2 sequences are SQVTM and ANQGSEA. Trimming removed 7 bases from V and 3 bases from J, with 16 bases in between. The CDR3 sequence is 13 residues long. CDR3 protein: CSALGGRVYEQYF. Written as DNA, the CDR3 is TGCAGCGCCCTGGGCGGAAGGGTCTACGAGCAGTACTTC.

V and J are TRBV6-5 and TRBJ2-7; D unclear. The CDR3 has 14 residues. Trimming pared 5 bases from V and 3 bases from J, leaving 14 bases between. Germline V CDR1 and CDR2: MNHEY, SVGAGI. This CDR3 reads CASSSSLKSYEQYF. CDR3 nucleotides: TGTGCCAGCAGTAGCTCACTGAAAAGCTACGAGCAGTACTTC.

The gene calls are TRBV7-6 and TRBJ2-7; tentatively, D is TRBD2 (6 bases). This CDR3 has 14 residues. Germline CDR1 and CDR2: SGHVS and FNYEAQ. Trimming pared 4 bases from V and 6 bases from J, leaving 16 bases between. The CDR3 sequence is CASSSTLEGSEQYF. The CDR3 DNA reads TGTGCCAGCAGCTCCACATTGGAGGGGAGCGAGCAGTACTTC.

The J gene is TRBJ2-7, the V gene TRBV18; TRBD1 matches 10 bases. V was clipped by 8 bases and J by 5 bases; unmatched bases: 6. Per germline, CDR1 KGHSH and CDR2 LQKENI. The CDR3 loop spans 13 amino acids. DNA of the CDR3: TGTGCCAGCCGACAGGGGGCCGGCGACGAGCAGTACTTC. As protein: CASRQGAGDEQYF.

As to this clone: In the same sample, other DNA sequences code for this CDR3. The genes are TRBV27 and TRBJ2-7, with TRBD1 identical over 10 bases. The V gene's germline CDR1 is MNHEY and CDR2 SMNVEV (reference sequence). The V and J ends lost 0 bases and 6 bases, in that order; junction bases with no gene match: 5. CDR3 length equals 15 residues. The CDR3 coding sequence is TGTGCCAGCAGTTTATCGACCGGGACAGGGGTCGAGCAGTACTTC. Translated: CASSLSTGTGVEQYF.

V and J are TRBV4-3 and TRBJ2-3; TRBD1 is a possible D gene (6 bases). The CDR3 spans 13 residues. The ends were cut back, 3 bases at V and 7 bases at J, with 11 bases in the middle. Germline V gene sequence: CDR1 LGHNA, CDR2 YSLEER. CDR3 protein: CASSQTGQNTQYF. CDR3 DNA sequence: TGCGCCAGCAGCCAGACAGGACAGAATACGCAGTATTTT.

The CDR3 region is CASRATGTGTEAFF. CDR3 DNA sequence: TGTGCCAGCAGAGCAACAGGAACTGGCACTGAAGCTTTCTTT. J is TRBJ1-1 and V is TRBV9; D is possibly TRBD1 (5 bases). This CDR3 has 14 residues. Between the trimmed V and J ends, which lost 5 bases and 4 bases, there was a span of 15 bases. From germline, CDR1 is SGDLS and CDR2 YYNGEE. Combining the CDR3 with reference TRBV9 and TRBJ1-1 gives the whole variable domain DSGVTQTPKHLITATGQRVTLRCSPRSGDLSVYWYQQSLDQGLQFLIQYYNGEERAKGNILERFSAQQFPDLHSELNLSSLELGDSALYFCASRATGTGTEAFFGQGTRLTVV.

The rearrangement links TRBV19 to TRBJ1-5; D may be TRBD1 (6 bases). Between the trimmed V and J ends, which lost 3 bases and 4 bases, there was a span of 31 bases. Germline values: CDR1 LNHDA, CDR2 SQIVND (reference sequence). The CDR3 is made up of 21 amino acids. The DNA for the CDR3 is TGTGCCAGTAGTATTCCCCACACAGGGTATTCCCCCCGGCACCCGAATCAGCCCCAGCATTTT. This sequence encodes CASSIPHTGYSPRHPNQPQHF.

The chain is built from TRBV29-1 and TRBJ2-1; 10 bases agree with TRBD1. The CDR3 length is 16 residues. The V gene's germline CDR1 is SQVTM and CDR2 ANQGSEA. V shed 6 bases and J 6 bases; nucleotides not matched to a gene: 14. This CDR3 is CSVPTGGSFLGNEQFF. CDR3 nucleotides: TGCAGCGTCCCGACAGGGGGCTCCTTTTTGGGCAATGAGCAGTTCTTC.